This record covers a single T cell receptor beta chain. The antigen is unknown. The data are from a study of T cell responses to AZD1222 COVID-19 vaccine. Overall study findings and caveats: The study found Spike-specific TCR breadth and depth rose after two AZD1222 doses.

The repertoire was sequenced with immunoSEQ multiplex PCR; TCRdb's copy has only in-frame clones and lacks some. Here the sample spans approximately 100,000 clones, around 90% being singletons. Germline CDR1 and CDR2: SGHVS and FQNEAQ. The V and J ends lost 2 bases and 4 bases respectively, with 8 bases between them. The CDR3 totals 13 residues. The clonotype was recovered from an adult who received the AZD1222 COVID-19 vaccine. The source was peripheral blood, collected 28 days after the second AZD1222 dose. V gene TRBV7-8 combines with J gene TRBJ1-1; D is perhaps TRBD1 (6 bases). Written as DNA, the CDR3 is TGTGCCAGCAGCTTAACAGGGAGCACTGAAGCTTTCTTT. Its translation: CASSLTGSTEAFF.